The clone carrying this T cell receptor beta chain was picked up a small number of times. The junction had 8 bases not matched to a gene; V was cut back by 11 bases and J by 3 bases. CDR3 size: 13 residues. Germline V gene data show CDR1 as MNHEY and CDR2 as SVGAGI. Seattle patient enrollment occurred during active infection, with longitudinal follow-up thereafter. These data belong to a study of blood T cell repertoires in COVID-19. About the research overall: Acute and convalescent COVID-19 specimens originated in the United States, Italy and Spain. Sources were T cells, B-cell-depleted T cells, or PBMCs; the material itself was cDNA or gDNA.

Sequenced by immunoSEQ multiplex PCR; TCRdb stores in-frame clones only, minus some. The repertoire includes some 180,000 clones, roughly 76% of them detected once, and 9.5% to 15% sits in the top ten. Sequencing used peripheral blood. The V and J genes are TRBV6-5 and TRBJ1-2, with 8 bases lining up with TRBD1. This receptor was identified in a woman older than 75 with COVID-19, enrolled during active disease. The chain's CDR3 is CAVTPGGYYGYTF. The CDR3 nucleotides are TGTGCCGTGACTCCAGGGGGCTACTATGGCTACACCTTC.